Listed below are T cell receptor beta chains from one sample, sequenced in a study of T cell repertoires in cytomegalovirus infection. TCRdb redid the calling of the reads with MiXCR, one entry per CDR3 protein. The repertoire holds 400,000 or so distinct CDR3 sequences, with approximately 18% as singletons. The sequenced sample consisted of PBMCs. These receptors were obtained from a human donor in good health (CMV status not recorded). Some clones in this sample may be carry-over from other donors' samples. CDR3s include the opening cysteine and the closing phenylalanine or tryptophan. The D gene is left open where the match is weak. The size field is filled for only some rows; it gives once, few, many or a size class.

V	size	D	J	DNA	CDR3
TRBV6-5	many	-	TRBJ2-1	TGTGCCAGCAGTTACGCTGGGACTCCCTCCGCCAATGAGCAGTTCTTC	CASSYAGTPSANEQFF
TRBV9	-	-	TRBJ2-7	TGTGCCAGCAGCTCAGCGGGTTTGGCCTACGAGCAGTACTTC	CASSSAGLAYEQYF
TRBV7-8	many	-	TRBJ1-2	TGTGCCAGCAGCTTAGCATCAGGGGCCGCTGACTACACCTTC	CASSLASGAADYTF
TRBV7-2	many	TRBD2	TRBJ2-1	TGTGCCAGCAGCGTCGTCCGAGCGGGAGGCAATGAGCAGTTCTTC	CASSVVRAGGNEQFF
TRBV18	-	-	TRBJ2-4	TGTGCCAGCTCTCCGGAGTCGACAGTTAAAAACATTCAGTACTTC	CASSPESTVKNIQYF
TRBV11-2	-	-	TRBJ1-1	TGTGCCAGCAGCCTAGTAGACGCTGAAGCTTTCTTT	CASSLVDAEAFF
TRBV7-6	many	TRBD1	TRBJ1-3	TGTGCCAGCAGCATCGGGACAGCCGATTACTCTGGAAACACCATATATTTT	CASSIGTADYSGNTIYF
TRBV2	many	-	TRBJ2-3	TGTGCCAGCAGACAGACAGATACGCAGTATTTT	CASRQTDTQYF
TRBV4-1	few	-	TRBJ1-1	TGCGCCAGCAGCCCAAGGGGCAGGGAGGAAAAAGCTTTCTTT	CASSPRGREEKAFF
TRBV25-1	-	-	TRBJ1-1	TGTGCCAGCAGTGATCCAGGGGTTTCCCCTGAAGCTTTCTTT	CASSDPGVSPEAFF
TRBV4-1	many	-	TRBJ2-5	TGCGCCAGCAGCGAAAGACTAGGGGGTAGGGCCCAGTACTTC	CASSERLGGRAQYF
TRBV11-2	-	TRBD1	TRBJ1-1	TGTGCCAGCAGCTTTAGGCTGGGACAGATGACTGAAGCTTTCTTT	CASSFRLGQMTEAFF
TRBV6-2/TRBV6-3	many	TRBD2	TRBJ2-3	TGTGCCAGCAGGACGTCGACTAGCGGGAGGGCCAGAGATACGCAGTATTTT	CASRTSTSGRARDTQYF
TRBV28	many	TRBD2	TRBJ2-7	TGTGCCAGCAGTTTATCGGGACTAGCGGCCTACGAGCAGTACTTC	CASSLSGLAAYEQYF
TRBV7-6	many	-	TRBJ2-7	TGTGCCAGCAGCCCACCACGAAGCGAGCAGTACTTC	CASSPPRSEQYF
TRBV11-2	many	-	TRBJ1-5	TGTGCCAGCAGCTCTATGGGGGGTAGCAATCAGCCCCAGCATTTT	CASSSMGGSNQPQHF
TRBV7-2	many	TRBD1	TRBJ1-2	TGTGCCAGCAGCTCCGCGACAGGGTTTGGCTACACCTTC	CASSSATGFGYTF
TRBV12-3/TRBV12-4	many	TRBD1	TRBJ2-1	TGTGCCAGCATCCCGACAGGGGTTAGCTACAATGAGCAGTTCTTC	CASIPTGVSYNEQFF
TRBV12-3/TRBV12-4	few	-	TRBJ1-4	TGTGCCAGCAGTCTCCTTCTCCTCGGGGAAAAACTGTTTTTT	CASSLLLLGEKLFF
TRBV29-1	-	-	TRBJ2-3	TGCAGCGGCCGGTATAGCGGAATCACAGATACGCAGTATTTT	CSGRYSGITDTQYF
TRBV6-5	few	-	TRBJ2-7	TGTGCCAGCAGTTACTCTGAGACAGGATTTTACTACGAGCAGTACTTC	CASSYSETGFYYEQYF
TRBV7-2	-	-	TRBJ1-1	TGTGTCAGCAGCCTACAGAACACTGAAGCTTTCTTT	CVSSLQNTEAFF
TRBV4-3	once	-	TRBJ2-5	TGCGCCAGCAGCCAAGATTGGCCGGGACTCCAAGAGACCCAGTACTTC	CASSQDWPGLQETQYF
TRBV7-2	many	-	TRBJ2-7	TGTGCCAGCAGCCTCGGGGTAGCGCTATCCTACGAGCAGTACTTC	CASSLGVALSYEQYF
TRBV29-1	-	-	TRBJ2-7	TGCAGCGTTGAAGACGGCGGACAAGCCTACGAGCAGTACTTC	CSVEDGGQAYEQYF